This TCR beta chain was recorded in a study of T cells in Graves' hyperthyroidism and ophthalmopathy. The overall study: The blood sample was taken at first diagnosis, before treatment began.

Diagnoses used clinical symptoms, serum thyroxine and TRAb, thyroid ultrasound and orbital computed tomography. Extraction of PBMCs used roughly 9.6 ml of fresh peripheral blood. Study observations and caveats: The blood repertoire included most of the expanded thyroid clonotypes above 0.001.

CDR3 length: 12 residues. Germline V gene sequence: CDR1 SGHRS, CDR2 YFSETQ. Trimming left V 4 bases short and J 5 bases short, with 6 bases between. A remark on this clonotype: The antigen is unknown.

Researchers took RNA transcripts and amplified the TCR beta CDR3 regions from them. TCR CDR3 regions were first amplified by RT-PCR with HTBI primers. TCRdb analysed the multiplex PCR reads with MiXCR anew, one entry per CDR3 protein. The sample lists about 290,000 distinct CDR3 sequences, more than 15% seen once, with over 50% in the top ten. The sample comprised blood. This TCR was sampled from a woman aged 55 to 70 with Graves' ophthalmopathy. The V and J genes are TRBV5-1 and TRBJ2-2; D remains ambiguous. The CDR3 here is CASSATTGELFF. CDR3 coding DNA: TGCGCCAGCAGCGCTACGACCGGGGAGCTGTTTTTT.